Shown below are 6 T cell receptor beta chains from a single sample sequenced in a study of shared clonotypes between healthy human individuals. Positive CCR7 selection of CD45RO-negative cells yielded the naive CD8 cells, and terminally differentiated effector memory CD45RA+ cells were excluded. This table comes from immunoSEQ multiplex PCR, and its TCRdb copy is limited to in-frame clones, with some not included. The sample includes about 2.1 million clones, 90% to 95% seen only once; the top ten take around 1.8%. The source material was naive CD8+ T cells from PBMCs. These receptors came from a young man in good health. Some clones in this sample may be carry-over from other donors' samples.

The rearrangement joins TRBV9 to TRBJ2-5; 12 bases match TRBD2. The V and J ends lost 5 bases and 1 base, in that order; junction bases with no gene match: 3. Germline CDR1 SGDLS, CDR2 YYNGEE. CDR3 length: 15 amino acids. The CDR3 sequence: CASRPGLAGQETQYF. DNA for the CDR3: TGTGCCAGCAGGCCGGGACTAGCGGGCCAAGAGACCCAGTACTTC.

In regard to this clone: The same CDR3 also results from other DNA sequences found in this sample. V and J are TRBV9 and TRBJ2-7; D might be TRBD1 (5 bases). The V end was cut by 0 bases, the J end by 3 bases, with 10 bases between. Germline V gene data show CDR1 as SGDLS and CDR2 as YYNGEE. The length of the CDR3 is 14 residues. The CDR3 here is CASSVGQGVYEQYF. DNA for the CDR3: TGTGCCAGCAGCGTAGGTCAGGGCGTCTACGAGCAGTACTTC.

A word on this clone: It is unclear where the CDR3 begins or ends on the DNA, so no DNA is shown, and the CDR3 is as TCRdb lists it. This rearrangement joins TRBV21-1 to TRBJ1-5. TRBV21-1 represents a pseudogene. The CDR3 is 17 residues long, ends included. The CDR3 is CASSKRLVAGGSQPQHF.

This chain links TRBV5-1 with TRBJ2-7; D possibly corresponds to TRBD2 (5 bases). V lost 3 bases and J lost 2, with 15 bases in between. CDR1 and CDR2 from the germline V gene are SGHRS and YFSETQ. The CDR3 has 15 residues. CDR3 bases: TGCGCCAGCAGCTCTGAGCCGGGAACAACCTACGAGCAGTACTTC. It is translated as CASSSEPGTTYEQYF.

This CDR3 reads CASRPTGPNYGYTF. The CDR3 DNA follows: TGTGCCAGCAGGCCGACAGGGCCTAACTATGGCTACACCTTC. The gene calls are TRBV6-5 and TRBJ1-2, with 7 bases identical to TRBD1. The V and J ends lost 6 bases and 0 bases, in that order; junction bases with no gene match: 4. Germline assignment: CDR1 MNHEY and CDR2 SVGAGI. This CDR3 contains 14 residues.

The chain combines TRBV28 with TRBJ2-5; 8 positions agree with TRBD1. V was pared by 6 bases and J by 5 bases, with 11 bases of the junction left unmatched. The CDR3 extends over 15 amino acids. Germline lookup yields CDR1 MDHEN and CDR2 SYDVKM. DNA of the CDR3: TGTGCCAGCAGCGATAGGGACAGGTTGGGTGAGACCCAGTACTTC. It is translated as CASSDRDRLGETQYF.